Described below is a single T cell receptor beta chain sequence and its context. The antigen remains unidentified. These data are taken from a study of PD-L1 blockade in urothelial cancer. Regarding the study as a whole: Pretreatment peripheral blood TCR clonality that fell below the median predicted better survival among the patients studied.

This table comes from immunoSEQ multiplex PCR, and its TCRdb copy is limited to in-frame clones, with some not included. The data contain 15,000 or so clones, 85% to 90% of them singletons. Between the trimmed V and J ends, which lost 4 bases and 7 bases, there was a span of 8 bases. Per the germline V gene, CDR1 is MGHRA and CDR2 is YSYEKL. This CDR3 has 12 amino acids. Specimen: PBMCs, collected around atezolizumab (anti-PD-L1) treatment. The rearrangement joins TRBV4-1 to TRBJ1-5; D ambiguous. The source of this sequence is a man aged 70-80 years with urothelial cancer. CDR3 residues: CASSPPGQPQHF. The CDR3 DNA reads TGCGCCAGCAGCCCGCCGGGGCAGCCCCAGCATTTT.